This paragraph covers one TCR beta chain sequence. The V and J ends lost 1 base and 6 bases respectively, with 13 bases between them. The length of the CDR3 is 14 residues. Germline CDR1 reads SGHTA; CDR2 reads FQGNSA. The data are from a study of blood T cell repertoires in COVID-19. Study in general: Spain, Italy and the United States supplied samples that represented acute and convalescent COVID-19. PBMCs, B-cell-depleted T cells, or T cells were the source of the cDNA or gDNA that made up the material.

In the original workflow: Amplifying reference gene primers gave estimates of nucleated cell counts. Generated by immunoSEQ multiplex PCR, the TCRdb table keeps only in-frame clones and is missing some. V and J calls and clone size are as listed in that table; D and trimming were resolved from the DNA. The data show roughly 43,000 clones, around 88% seen once. This sequence originates from a human donor in a cohort sampled during active COVID-19. The sequenced sample was peripheral blood. This chain uses TRBV7-2 with TRBJ2-7, with D perhaps TRBD2 (5 bases). The CDR3 DNA is TGTGCCAGCAGCTTAGGGCTAGCCCTGGGCGAGCAGTACTTC. Its translation is CASSLGLALGEQYF.